This passage covers 23 T cell receptor beta chains from one sample sequenced in a study of regulatory T cells in long-lasting Graves disease. Building the TCR beta libraries relied on iRepertoire HTBI primers, and CDR3 regions underwent Arm-PCR. One entry per CDR3 protein, called by TCRdb with MiXCR from the multiplex PCR reads. The table lists about 200,000 distinct CDR3 sequences, around 19% of them singletons. Time point defined: newly diagnosed GD, antithyroid drugs for less than 3 months. PBMC-extracted RNA yielded the TCR library. Sequencing used peripheral blood mononuclear cells (PBMCs), obtained at new diagnosis, from a patient treated with antithyroid drugs. The receptors shown here come from a female donor with Graves disease.

V gene TRBV20-1 combines with J gene TRBJ2-3; maybe TRBD2 (6 bases). The CDR3 sequence is 16 residues long. Trimming removed 0 bases at V and 4 bases at J, with 17 bases between. Germline V gene sequence: CDR1 DFQATT, CDR2 SNEGSKA (reference sequence). The CDR3 nucleotides are TGCAGTGCTAGAGATCGGGGCGGGGTAACGGCAGATACGCAGTATTTT. Encoded protein: CSARDRGGVTADTQYF.

This clonotype was detected ten times or more. V usage is TRBV7-2 and J usage is TRBJ1-1; maybe TRBD1 (5 bases). Germline V CDR1 and CDR2: SGHTA, FQGNSA. The CDR3 length is 14 residues. The germline V and J ends were trimmed by 7 bases and 5 bases, with 17 bases remaining between them. DNA for the CDR3: TGTGCCAGCACCTCGGACAATTGGCGTACTGAAGCTTTCTTT. Protein product: CASTSDNWRTEAFF.

There are many counts of this clonotype. The chain joins TRBV9 to TRBJ2-3; D ambiguous. This CDR3 has 12 amino acids. Trimming stripped 5 bases from V and 3 bases from J, with 7 bases between. The V gene's germline CDR1 is SGDLS and CDR2 YYNGEE. The CDR3 DNA is TGTGCCAGCAGTGGGGTAACAGATACGCAGTATTTT. Translating gives CASSGVTDTQYF.

This clonotype was detected many times. This chain connects TRBV7-2 to TRBJ2-3, with TRBD2 matching 8 bases. CDR3 length: 16 amino acids. V lost 5 bases, J lost 1 base, and 8 bases stayed unmatched. Germline assignment: CDR1 SGHTA and CDR2 FQGNSA. CDR3 region: CASSPRTSWGTDTQYF. The CDR3 DNA reads as TGTGCCAGCAGCCCCCGGACTAGCTGGGGCACAGATACGCAGTATTTT.

The sample holds one count of this clonotype. The gene calls are TRBV2 and TRBJ2-1; no clear D. This CDR3 contains 10 residues. CDR1 and CDR2 from the germline V gene are SNHLY and FYNNEI. Trimming cost V 10 bases and J 10 bases, with 11 bases left between them. As DNA, the CDR3 is TGTGCCAACCTGGCCGGGGAGCAGTTCTTC. Translation gives CANLAGEQFF.

This clonotype was seen ten or more times. V usage is TRBV18 and J usage is TRBJ1-5; a weak D match, TRBD1 (5 bases). CDR3 length: 13 amino acids. Trimming stripped 0 bases from V and 8 bases from J, with 8 bases between. Germline lookup yields CDR1 KGHSH and CDR2 LQKENI. The CDR3 DNA is TGTGCCAGCTCACCACCGATGGGGGAGCCCCAGCATTTT. This encodes CASSPPMGEPQHF.

Only a few counts were recorded for this clonotype. The chain recombines TRBV7-3 with TRBJ2-3, with 12 bases identical to TRBD2. The J call may not be correct, given that the DNA end is closer to TRBJ2-7. The CDR3 runs to 15 residues. The germline V gene has CDR1 SGHTA and CDR2 FQGTGA. The CDR3 nucleotides read TGTGCCAGCAGCCTAGCGGGAGGGCCAGCGGGCGAGCAGTACTTC. As protein: CASSLAGGPAGEQYF.

In this sample, this clonotype turned up many times. The rearrangement uses TRBV12-3 or TRBV12-4 and TRBJ2-7; no firm D call. This CDR3 has 11 amino acids. Between the trimmed V and J ends, which lost 3 bases and 6 bases, there was a span of 6 bases. CDR3 DNA: TGTGCCAGCAGTTTTCGTCGCGAGCAGTACTTC. Translation: CASSFRREQYF.

The V gene is TRBV9, the J gene TRBJ2-7; 8 bases fit TRBD2. V lost 2 bases, J lost 4 bases, and 14 bases stayed unmatched. CDR3 length: 17 amino acids. Germline V gives CDR1 SGDLS, CDR2 YYNGEE. The CDR3 region is CASSVSHLLAVRYEQYF. DNA for the CDR3: TGTGCCAGCAGCGTTAGCCACCTACTAGCGGTTAGGTACGAGCAGTACTTC.

The table lists this clonotype with a few counts. Since a much larger clone is just one base distant, this may be a read error. The chain joins TRBV6-1 to TRBJ1-2; the D gene is possibly TRBD1 (6 bases). The CDR3 contains 17 residues. Germline assignment: CDR1 MNHNS and CDR2 SASEGT. Between the trimmed V and J ends, which lost 6 bases and 4 bases, there was a span of 24 bases. The CDR3 bases are TGTGCCAGCAGGAAAGGACGGGGGGCGAGTAGGAGCTATGGCTACACCTTC. The encoded protein is CASRKGRGASRSYGYTF.

This clonotype was recorded at least ten times. The rearrangement links TRBV10-3 to TRBJ2-3; D unclear. V was trimmed by 0 bases and J by 0 bases, leaving 4 bases between them. The germline CDR1 and CDR2 sequences are ENHRY and SYGVKD. CDR3 length: 14 residues. The CDR3 region has the DNA TGTGCCATCAGTGAGTCGTCAAGCACAGATACGCAGTATTTT. It translates to CAISESSSTDTQYF.

The sample holds many counts of this clonotype. This chain connects TRBV10-3 to TRBJ2-1; 12 nucleotides agree with TRBD2. Germline V CDR1 and CDR2: ENHRY, SYGVKD. The J segment lost 0 bases and the V segment lost 9 bases, leaving 3 bases of the junction unmatched. The CDR3 contains 15 residues. As DNA, the CDR3 is TGTGCCATACGGACTAGCGGGACCTCCTACAATGAGCAGTTCTTC. This sequence encodes CAIRTSGTSYNEQFF.

In this sample, this clonotype turned up many times. The gene calls are TRBV2 and TRBJ2-6; 9 nucleotides line up with TRBD1. CDR1 is SNHLY, CDR2 FYNNEI, per germline. J was trimmed by 1 base and V by 6 bases; bases with no gene match: 4. The CDR3 sequence is 16 residues long. CDR3 sequence reads: CASSRDRASGANVLTF. The CDR3 nucleotides are TGTGCCAGCAGCCGGGACAGGGCTTCTGGGGCCAACGTCCTGACTTTC.

This chain links TRBV2 with TRBJ1-1; 12 nucleotides agree with TRBD1. The V segment lost 5 bases and the J segment 5 bases; nucleotides outside the gene matches: 6. CDR1 is SNHLY, CDR2 FYNNEI, per germline. This CDR3 region has 15 residues. This CDR3 is CASSQGQGAWTEAFF. The CDR3 coding sequence is TGTGCCAGCAGTCAGGGACAGGGGGCATGGACTGAAGCTTTCTTT.

This clonotype was observed once. The J gene is TRBJ1-4, the V gene TRBV6-5; D ambiguous. CDR3 length equals 13 residues. V was clipped by 0 bases and J by 7 bases, with 6 bases between them. From germline, CDR1 is MNHEY and CDR2 SVGAGI. The CDR3 sequence is CASSYSPREKLFF. CDR3 coding DNA: TGTGCCAGCAGTTACTCGCCCCGTGAAAAACTGTTTTTT.

Within the sample, this clonotype is medium-sized. V usage is TRBV12-3 or TRBV12-4 and J usage is TRBJ1-2, with D possibly being TRBD1 (5 bases). This CDR3 contains 15 residues. Trimming removed 7 bases at V and 3 bases at J, with 18 bases between. The CDR3, as DNA: TGTGCCAGCAACCCCAGTGGCAGGGAGGACTATGGCTACACCTTC. Its protein is CASNPSGREDYGYTF.

The CDR3 sequence: CASSSRQGVNTGELFF. The DNA of the CDR3 is TGTGCCAGCAGCTCTAGACAGGGGGTGAACACCGGGGAGCTGTTTTTT. This chain uses TRBV11-2 with TRBJ2-2; 9 bases are a match to TRBD1. The CDR3 covers 16 residues. CDR1 is SGHAT, CDR2 FQNNGV, per germline. Trimming cost V 4 bases and J 1 base; bases outside gene matches: 4.

Comment on this clonotype: This may arise from a read error, as a much more abundant clone is one base away. The chain couples TRBV4-3 to TRBJ2-7; D is ambiguous. The germline CDR1 and CDR2 sequences are LGHNA and YSLEER. CDR3 length equals 15 residues. V dropped 4 bases and J dropped 7 bases, with 20 bases sitting between them. The CDR3 loop reads CASSPWVDPYNEQYF. As DNA, the CDR3 is TGCGCCAGCAGCCCCTGGGTGGATCCCTACAATGAGCAGTACTTC.

As for this clonotype: This probably arose from a read error, given a far larger clone one base away. This chain joins TRBV2 and TRBJ1-1; D remains unclear. The germline V and J ends were trimmed by 5 bases and 0 bases, with 7 bases remaining between them. This CDR3 spans 13 amino acids. Germline-derived CDR1 and CDR2 are SNHLY and FYNNEI. CDR3 residues: CASSTDMNTEAFF. CDR3 bases: TGTGCCAGCAGTACCGACATGAACACTGAAGCTTTCTTT.

The chain uses TRBV29-1 and TRBJ2-3; 9 bases line up with TRBD1. Germline assignment: CDR1 SQVTM and CDR2 ANQGSEA. The CDR3 contains 14 residues. V was pared by 7 bases and J by 2 bases, with 7 bases of the junction left unmatched. In nucleotides, the CDR3 is TGCAGCGAGAGGACAGGGGTTACCACAGATACGCAGTATTTT. Its protein product is CSERTGVTTDTQYF.

This clonotype was seen at least ten times. CDR3 sequence: CASSLGNAPQYF. The CDR3 DNA sequence: TGTGCCAGCAGCTTAGGCAACGCCCCGCAGTATTTT. This chain links TRBV11-3 with TRBJ2-3; D gene ambiguous. This CDR3 spans 12 amino acids. Trimming removed 1 base at V and 10 bases at J, with 9 bases between. Germline assignment: CDR1 SGHNT and CDR2 YENEEA. Based on the CDR3 plus reference TRBV11-3 and TRBJ2-3, the full variable domain is EAGVVQSPRYKIIEKKQPVAFWCNPISGHNTLYWYLQNLGQGPELLIRYENEEAVDDSQLPKDRFSAERLKGVDSTLKIQPAELGDSAVYLCASSLGNAPQYFGPGTRLTVL.

CDR3 protein: CASSGGTGDTEAFF. The CDR3 bases are TGTGCCAGCAGCGGCGGGACAGGGGACACTGAAGCTTTCTTT. The chain carries TRBV5-6 and TRBJ1-1, with 10 bases that match TRBD1. In germline, CDR1 is SGHDT, CDR2 YYEEEE. The J segment lost 3 bases and the V segment lost 4 bases, leaving 3 bases of the junction unmatched. The CDR3 extends over 14 amino acids.

This clonotype was recorded many times. The chain uses TRBV5-1 and TRBJ1-2; D perhaps matches TRBD1 (5 bases). Deletions cut 4 bases from V and 5 bases from J, with 18 bases between. CDR1 SGHRS and CDR2 YFSETQ come from the germline V gene. CDR3 length: 15 residues. The CDR3 DNA sequence: TGCGCCAGCAGCCCCCAGGGTAACGATTTTTATGGCTACACCTTC. It codes for CASSPQGNDFYGYTF.